The T cell receptor beta chain under discussion was sequenced for a study of T cell repertoires in cytomegalovirus infection. Study-wide findings and caveats: The cumulative frequency of public TCR beta families identified carriers of CMV plus the relevant HLA.

TCRdb independently ran MiXCR on the reads; one entry per CDR3 protein. The repertoire consists of 740,000 or so distinct CDR3 sequences, with 35% to 45% occurring once and the leading ten covering about 2.8%. Turning to this clonotype: The antigen is not known.

The source material was PBMCs. The source is a human donor in good health (CMV status not recorded). Some clones in this sample may be carry-over from other donors' samples.

CDR3 region: CASSSLAGGIADTQYF. The CDR3 DNA reads TGTGCCAGCAGTAGTTTAGCGGGGGGGATCGCAGATACGCAGTATTTT. The chain couples TRBV6-1 to TRBJ2-3; 11 nucleotides line up with TRBD2. The CDR3 contains 16 residues. The ends lost 5 bases at V and 4 bases at J; junction bases unmatched: 8. Germline V CDR1 and CDR2: MNHNS, SASEGT.